This TCR beta chain was retrieved from a study of T cell responses to AZD1222 COVID-19 vaccine. Study findings and constraints: Recipients of AZD1222 seropositive at baseline numbered only 5 to 7. Repertoires were collected only later (after the peak T cell response had occurred). Increased Spike-specific TCR breadth and depth were observed after two AZD1222 doses.

Libraries were prepared by immunoSEQ multiplex PCR; TCRdb keeps only in-frame clonotypes and omits some of them. The sample yields about 99,000 clones, around nine tenths seen once. Regarding this clone: Its antigen remains unidentified.

V shed 6 bases and J 2 bases; nucleotides not matched to a gene: 5. This CDR3 has 14 amino acids. Per germline, CDR1 SNHLY and CDR2 FYNNEI. This rearrangement joins TRBV2 to TRBJ2-7, with 9 bases lining up with TRBD1. Sample: peripheral blood, taken on day 0 of AZD1222 vaccination. The receptor was derived from an adult in good health. This chain's CDR3 is CASRDRGFPYEQYF. In DNA form, the CDR3 reads TGTGCCAGCAGGGACAGGGGATTCCCCTACGAGCAGTACTTC.